The subject of this entry is one TCR beta chain. The CDR3 loop spans 14 amino acids. Trimming cost V 7 bases and J 8 bases, with 20 bases left between them. Germline values: CDR1 KGHSH, CDR2 LQKENI. This record belongs to a study of blood T cell repertoires in COVID-19. About the research overall: Italy, Spain and the United States were the sources of the convalescent and acute COVID-19 samples. T cells, B-cell-depleted T cells, or PBMCs supplied cDNA or gDNA.

How the authors handled the data: Using reference gene primer amplification, nucleated cell counts were estimated. Data came from immunoSEQ multiplex PCR; TCRdb stores just in-frame clones and leaves some out. V, J and clone size derive from that table, while D and trimming were established from the DNA sequence. This table has roughly 70,000 clones, around 90% appearing once. This sequence was found in a middle-aged man with acute or convalescent COVID-19. The chain uses TRBV18 and TRBJ1-2; D is possibly TRBD1 (6 bases). Specimen: peripheral blood. In DNA form, the CDR3 reads TGTGCCAGCTGGGGGCAGGGTCCTTCTGAGGGCTACACCTTC. Protein product: CASWGQGPSEGYTF.